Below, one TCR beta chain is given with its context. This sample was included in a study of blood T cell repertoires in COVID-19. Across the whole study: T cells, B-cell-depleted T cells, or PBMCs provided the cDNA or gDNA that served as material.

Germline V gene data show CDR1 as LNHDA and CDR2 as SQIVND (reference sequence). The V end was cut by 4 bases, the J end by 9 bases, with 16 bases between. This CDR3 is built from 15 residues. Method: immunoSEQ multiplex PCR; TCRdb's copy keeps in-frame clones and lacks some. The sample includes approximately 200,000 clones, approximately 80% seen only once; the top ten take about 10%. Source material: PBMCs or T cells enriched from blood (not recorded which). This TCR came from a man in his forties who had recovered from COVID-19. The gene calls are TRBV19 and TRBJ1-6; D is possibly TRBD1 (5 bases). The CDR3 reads CASSKARERGSPLHF. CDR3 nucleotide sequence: TGTGCCAGTAGTAAGGCCAGGGAAAGAGGTTCACCCCTCCACTTT. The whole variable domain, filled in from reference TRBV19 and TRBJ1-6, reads DGGITQSPKYLFRKEGQNVTLSCEQNLNHDAMYWYRQDPGQGLRLIYYSQIVNDFQKGDIAEGYSVSREKKESFPLTVTSAQKNPTAFYLCASSKARERGSPLHFGNGTRLTVT.